Below, 25 T cell receptor beta chains from the same sample are listed, as sequenced in a study of shared clonotypes between healthy human individuals. Clones were read by immunoSEQ multiplex PCR, and TCRdb kept only the in-frame ones, dropping some. The table shows 2 million to 2.5 million clones, with over 90% occurring only once. Source material: naive CD4+ T cells from PBMCs. Subset here: CD45RA+ positively selected. These receptors were obtained from a man younger than 35 in good health. Some clones in this sample may be carry-over from other donors' samples.

The chain links TRBV6-5 to TRBJ2-1, with 10 nucleotides matching TRBD1. V was clipped by 6 bases and J by 2 bases; unmatched bases: 4. Germline-derived CDR1 and CDR2 are MNHEY and SVGAGI. The CDR3 spans 15 residues. CDR3 coding DNA: TGTGCCAGCAGGCGACAGGGGGCTACCTACAATGAGCAGTTCTTC. This translates into CASRRQGATYNEQFF.

V is TRBV2 and J is TRBJ2-1, with 11 bases aligning to TRBD2. CDR1 is SNHLY, CDR2 FYNNEI, per germline. Germline trimming cut 8 bases from V and 5 bases from J; bases unmatched to any gene: 5. The CDR3 spans 14 residues. The CDR3 DNA reads TGTGCCAGCCTCACTAGCGGGAGAGACAATGAGCAGTTCTTC. Translated, it gives CASLTSGRDNEQFF.

The V call is TRBV28, the J call TRBJ1-2; D might be TRBD1 (6 bases). The CDR3 runs 15 residues. Germline loops: CDR1 MDHEN, CDR2 SYDVKM. V dropped 3 bases and J dropped 3 bases, with 14 bases sitting between them. The CDR3 DNA reads as TGTGCCAGCAGTTTTGCGGGGGGGCGCCACTATGGCTACACCTTC. Protein: CASSFAGGRHYGYTF.

The chain employs TRBV2 and TRBJ1-2, with D tentatively TRBD1 (6 bases). This CDR3 spans 14 amino acids. The germline CDR1 and CDR2 sequences are SNHLY and FYNNEI. V gave up 7 bases and J gave up 7 bases, with 19 bases separating them. The CDR3, as DNA: TGTGCCAGCACCAAAGGGGGGGCTAGTGCTGGCTACACCTTC. Protein product: CASTKGGASAGYTF.

This chain joins TRBV9 and TRBJ1-4; a weak D match, TRBD1 (6 bases). Trimming stripped 3 bases from V and 8 bases from J, with 17 bases between. This CDR3 spans 15 amino acids. Germline V gives CDR1 SGDLS, CDR2 YYNGEE. The DNA for the CDR3 is TGTGCCAGCAGCGGGCCTGGGGGGCGTGACGAAAAACTGTTTTTT. Translating gives CASSGPGGRDEKLFF.

Turning to this clone: Additional DNA sequences in this sample encode the identical CDR3. The CDR3 protein is CATSRDRGRGNTIYF. The DNA for the CDR3 is TGTGCCACCAGCAGAGATCGGGGGAGAGGGAACACCATATATTTT. This chain connects TRBV15 to TRBJ1-3, with D tentatively TRBD1 (5 bases). Germline V gives CDR1 LNHNV, CDR2 YYDKDF (reference sequence). V was shortened by 0 bases and J by 7 bases, with 13 bases between the two germline ends. The CDR3 is 15 amino acids.

The V gene is TRBV7-3, the J gene TRBJ2-5; TRBD1 aligns across 9 bases. The CDR3 has 15 amino acids. J gave up 0 bases and V 4 bases, and 3 bases lay outside the gene matches. Per germline, CDR1 SGHTA and CDR2 FQGTGA. CDR3 loop: CASSSGTGYQETQYF. The CDR3 DNA sequence: TGTGCCAGCAGCTCCGGGACAGGGTACCAAGAGACCCAGTACTTC.

The rearrangement joins TRBV9 to TRBJ2-5; TRBD2 matches 10 bases. This CDR3 has 15 amino acids. The J segment lost 7 bases and the V segment lost 0 bases, leaving 6 bases of the junction unmatched. Germline assignment: CDR1 SGDLS and CDR2 YYNGEE. CDR3 sequence reads: CASSVDLAGDGTQYF. For the CDR3, the DNA is TGTGCCAGCAGCGTAGATCTAGCGGGAGACGGGACCCAGTACTTC.

This clone was seen a handful of times. The chain joins TRBV4-1 to TRBJ1-5; maybe TRBD1 (6 bases). V was clipped by 3 bases and J by 3 bases, with 12 bases between them. Germline V CDR1 and CDR2: MGHRA, YSYEKL. The CDR3 has 15 residues. The CDR3 bases are TGCGCCAGCAGCCAGTCAACAGGGTACAATCAGCCCCAGCATTTT. Residues: CASSQSTGYNQPQHF.

This sequence joins TRBV11-2 and TRBJ2-7, with D uncertain. V gave up 5 bases and J gave up 4 bases, with 15 bases separating them. The CDR3 is 14 amino acids. The germline CDR1 and CDR2 sequences are SGHAT and FQNNGV. The CDR3: CASSPGQIHYEQYF. Written as DNA, the CDR3 is TGTGCCAGCAGCCCGGGCCAGATTCATTACGAGCAGTACTTC.

The V gene is TRBV7-3, the J gene TRBJ1-3; D is undetermined. Germline values: CDR1 SGHTA, CDR2 FQGTGA. V lost 5 bases and J 0 bases, leaving 8 bases between the germline ends. The CDR3 runs 14 residues. CDR3 in DNA: TGTGCCAGCAGCGAACAGCGCTCTGGAAACACCATATATTTT. Translated, it gives CASSEQRSGNTIYF.

The chain recombines TRBV7-9 with TRBJ2-7; TRBD1 agrees at 10 bases. In germline, CDR1 is SEHNR, CDR2 FQNEAQ (reference sequence). Losses at the gene ends were 3 bases for V and 2 bases for J; bases not matched to a gene: 1. There are 14 residues in the CDR3. CDR3 bases: TGTGCCAGCAGCTTCGGGACAGGGGCCTACGAGCAGTACTTC. Protein: CASSFGTGAYEQYF.

This chain joins TRBV6-1 and TRBJ1-5, with 7 bases matching TRBD1. The CDR3 consists of 15 residues. With V trimmed by 7 bases and J by 5 bases, 11 bases remained unmatched. Germline V gene data show CDR1 as MNHNS and CDR2 as SASEGT. The chain's CDR3 is CASTRTRGSDQPQHF. In DNA form, the CDR3 reads TGTGCCAGCACGCGGACCAGGGGGAGTGATCAGCCCCAGCATTTT.

With respect to this clone: Other DNA sequences from this sample encode an identical CDR3 as well. V is TRBV7-9 and J is TRBJ2-5; D unclear. Trimming pared 2 bases from V and 3 bases from J, leaving 7 bases between. CDR1 and CDR2 (germline): SEHNR, FQNEAQ (reference sequence). This CDR3 has 13 residues. CDR3 in DNA: TGTGCCAGCAGCTTAAGGGCGGAAGAGACCCAGTACTTC. Translated: CASSLRAEETQYF.

The genes are TRBV18 and TRBJ2-1, with TRBD2 as a possible D gene (6 bases). The germline V gene encodes CDR1 KGHSH and CDR2 LQKENI. The CDR3 is made up of 15 amino acids. Trimming took 2 bases from V and 4 from J, leaving 12 bases between them. This CDR3 reads CASSPRLADYNEQFF. The CDR3, as DNA: TGTGCCAGCTCACCAAGGTTAGCGGATTACAATGAGCAGTTCTTC.

The chain recombines TRBV19 with TRBJ2-5; D possibly uses TRBD1 or TRBD2 (5 bases each). Per germline, CDR1 LNHDA and CDR2 SQIVND (reference sequence). The CDR3 runs 17 residues. Trimming cost V 2 bases and J 4 bases, with 20 bases left between them. CDR3 sequence (DNA): TGTGCCAGTAGTATATTTCCGGACCTAGGGGCGGGAGAGACCCAGTACTTC. Its translation is CASSIFPDLGAGETQYF. Together with reference TRBV19 and TRBJ2-5, the CDR3 gives the full variable domain: DGGITQSPKYLFRKEGQNVTLSCEQNLNHDAMYWYRQDPGQGLRLIYYSQIVNDFQKGDIAEGYSVSREKKESFPLTVTSAQKNPTAFYLCASSIFPDLGAGETQYFGPGTRLLVL.

The chain recombines TRBV13 with TRBJ1-2; 8 bases align to TRBD1. The germline gives CDR1 PRHDT, CDR2 FYEKMQ (reference sequence). CDR3 length equals 17 residues. V trimming: 5 bases; J trimming: 2 bases; junction bases outside the gene matches: 13. In nucleotides, the CDR3 is TGTGCCAGCAGCCAAATCACAGCCGACAGGGGAAACTATGGCTACACCTTC. Protein: CASSQITADRGNYGYTF.

The V call is TRBV18, the J call TRBJ2-5; either TRBD1 or TRBD2 may supply D (5 bases each). CDR3 length equals 15 residues. V lost 3 bases and J lost 2, with 13 bases in between. In germline, CDR1 is KGHSH, CDR2 LQKENI. In DNA, the CDR3 is TGTGCCAGCTCACCCCCCGGGACGTGGCAAGAGACCCAGTACTTC. It specifies CASSPPGTWQETQYF.

This clone was seen once. The CDR3 loop reads CASGLAGAKELFF. DNA of the CDR3: TGTGCCAGCGGGCTAGCGGGAGCTAAGGAGCTGTTTTTT. The chain employs TRBV7-2 and TRBJ2-2; 10 bases match TRBD2. Germline lookup yields CDR1 SGHTA and CDR2 FQGNSA. Trimming removed 8 bases from V and 10 bases from J; junction bases left unmatched: 7. The CDR3 contains 13 residues.

The chain is built from TRBV7-7 and TRBJ2-1; D is perhaps TRBD2 (6 bases). Germline V lookup: CDR1 SSHAT, CDR2 FNYEAQ (reference sequence). V dropped 5 bases and J dropped 15 bases, with 17 bases sitting between them. This CDR3 has 12 amino acids. The CDR3 DNA is TGTGCCAGCAGCCCAGGAGGGGACCGCCGGTTCTTC. This codes for CASSPGGDRRFF.

This chain joins TRBV7-9 and TRBJ1-2; D may be TRBD1 (6 bases). The CDR3 sequence is 14 residues long. The V end was cut by 0 bases, the J end by 9 bases, with 14 bases between. In germline, CDR1 is SEHNR, CDR2 FQNEAQ (reference sequence). This CDR3 reads CASSLAGGNNRYTF. DNA of the CDR3: TGTGCCAGCAGCTTAGCTGGGGGCAATAACCGCTACACCTTC.

The chain couples TRBV7-8 to TRBJ2-7; D is undetermined. This CDR3 has 16 amino acids. CDR1 and CDR2 (germline): SGHVS, FQNEAQ. Trimming took off 0 bases at V and 3 bases at J, with 15 bases between the two ends. The CDR3 DNA is TGTGCCAGCAGCTTAGCCTCCAGTAATCCTTACTACGAGCAGTACTTC. As protein: CASSLASSNPYYEQYF.

The chain carries TRBV13 and TRBJ1-1, with 8 bases fitting TRBD1. The CDR3 has 14 residues. The V gene's germline CDR1 is PRHDT and CDR2 FYEKMQ (reference sequence). Trimming removed 6 bases from V and 2 bases from J; junction bases left unmatched: 5. CDR3 residues: CASRPTGANTEAFF. The DNA of the CDR3 is TGTGCCAGCAGACCGACAGGGGCTAACACTGAAGCTTTCTTT.

The V gene is TRBV11-2, the J gene TRBJ2-1; D possibly corresponds to TRBD2 (5 bases). Germline loops: CDR1 SGHAT, CDR2 FQNNGV. The length of the CDR3 is 16 residues. The V end lost 1 base, the J end lost 9 bases, and 19 bases lay between the germline ends. The CDR3 loop reads CASSLGADKAGREQFF. In DNA form, the CDR3 reads TGTGCCAGCAGCTTAGGGGCGGATAAGGCGGGTCGTGAGCAGTTCTTC.

The chain combines TRBV18 with TRBJ1-5, with D possibly matching TRBD1 (5 bases). Germline CDR1 is KGHSH and CDR2 is LQKENI. V lost 3 bases to trimming and J lost 6 bases, with 12 bases between them. CDR3 length equals 14 residues. DNA of the CDR3: TGTGCCAGCTCACCCGACAGCTTTTCTCAGCCCCAGCATTTT. Protein sequence: CASSPDSFSQPQHF.